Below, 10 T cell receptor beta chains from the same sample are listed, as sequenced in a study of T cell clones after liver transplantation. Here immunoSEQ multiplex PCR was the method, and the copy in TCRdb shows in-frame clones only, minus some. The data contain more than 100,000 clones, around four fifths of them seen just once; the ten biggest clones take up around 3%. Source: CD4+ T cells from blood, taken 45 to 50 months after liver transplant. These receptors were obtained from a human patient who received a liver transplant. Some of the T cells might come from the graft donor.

CDR3 protein: CASSPTGTGNHEQYF. The DNA for the CDR3 is TGTGCCAGCTCACCAACCGGGACAGGGAATCACGAGCAGTACTTC. The V call is TRBV18, the J call TRBJ2-7; TRBD1 agrees at 9 bases. The CDR3 runs 15 residues. Looked up from germline, CDR1 is KGHSH and CDR2 is LQKENI. The V and J ends lost 2 bases and 5 bases, in that order; junction bases with no gene match: 7.

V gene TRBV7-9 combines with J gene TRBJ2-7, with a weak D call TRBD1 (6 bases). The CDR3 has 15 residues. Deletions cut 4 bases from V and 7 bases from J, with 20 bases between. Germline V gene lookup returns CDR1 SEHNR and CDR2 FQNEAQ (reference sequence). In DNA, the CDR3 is TGTGCCAGCAGCTCATCCGGGACACCTCCAGGGGAGCAGTACTTC. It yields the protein CASSSSGTPPGEQYF.

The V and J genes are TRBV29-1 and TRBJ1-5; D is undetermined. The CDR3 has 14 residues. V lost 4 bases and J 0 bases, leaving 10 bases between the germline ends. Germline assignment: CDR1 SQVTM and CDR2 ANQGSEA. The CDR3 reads CSVGDGRSNQPQHF. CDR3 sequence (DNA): TGCAGCGTTGGTGACGGACGTAGCAATCAGCCCCAGCATTTT.

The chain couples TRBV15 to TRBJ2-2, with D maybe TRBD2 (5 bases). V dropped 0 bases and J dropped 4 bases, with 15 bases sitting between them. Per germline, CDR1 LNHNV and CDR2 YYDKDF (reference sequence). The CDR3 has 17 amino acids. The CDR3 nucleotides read TGTGCCACCAGCAGAGATGGGCCAGCGGAACTCACCGGGGAGCTGTTTTTT. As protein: CATSRDGPAELTGELFF. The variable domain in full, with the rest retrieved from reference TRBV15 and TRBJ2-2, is DAMVIQNPRYQVTQFGKPVTLSCSQTLNHNVMYWYQQKSSQAPKLLFHYYDKDFNNEADTPDNFQSRRPNTSFCFLDIRSPGLGDTAMYLCATSRDGPAELTGELFFGEGSRLTVL.

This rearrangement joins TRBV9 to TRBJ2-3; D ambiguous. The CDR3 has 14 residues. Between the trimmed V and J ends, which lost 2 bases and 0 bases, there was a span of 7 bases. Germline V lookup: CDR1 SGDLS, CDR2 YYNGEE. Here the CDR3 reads CASSVYSSTDTQYF. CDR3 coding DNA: TGTGCCAGCAGCGTCTATTCTAGCACAGATACGCAGTATTTT.

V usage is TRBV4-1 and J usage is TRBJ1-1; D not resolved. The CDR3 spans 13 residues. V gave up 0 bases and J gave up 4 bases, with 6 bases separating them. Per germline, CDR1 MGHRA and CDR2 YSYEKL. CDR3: CASSQEEVTEAFF. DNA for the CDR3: TGCGCCAGCAGCCAAGAGGAGGTCACTGAAGCTTTCTTT.

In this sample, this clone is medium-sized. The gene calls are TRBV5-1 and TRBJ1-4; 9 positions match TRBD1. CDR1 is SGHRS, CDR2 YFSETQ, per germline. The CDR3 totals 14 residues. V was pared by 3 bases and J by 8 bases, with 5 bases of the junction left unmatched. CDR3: CASSSGTGWEKLFF. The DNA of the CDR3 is TGCGCCAGCAGCTCCGGGACAGGGTGGGAAAAACTGTTTTTT.

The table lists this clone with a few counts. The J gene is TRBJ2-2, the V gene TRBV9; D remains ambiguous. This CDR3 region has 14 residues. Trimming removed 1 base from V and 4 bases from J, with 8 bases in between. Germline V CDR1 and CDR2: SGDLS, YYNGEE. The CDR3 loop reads CASSVSPSTGELFF. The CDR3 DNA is TGTGCCAGCAGCGTATCTCCGAGCACCGGGGAGCTGTTTTTT.

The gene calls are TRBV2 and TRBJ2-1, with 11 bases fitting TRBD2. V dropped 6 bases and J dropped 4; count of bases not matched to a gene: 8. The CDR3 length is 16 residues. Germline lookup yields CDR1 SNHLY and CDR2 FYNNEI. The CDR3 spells CASSPSSGRLYNEQFF. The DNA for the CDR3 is TGTGCCAGCAGCCCCTCTAGCGGGAGGTTGTACAATGAGCAGTTCTTC.

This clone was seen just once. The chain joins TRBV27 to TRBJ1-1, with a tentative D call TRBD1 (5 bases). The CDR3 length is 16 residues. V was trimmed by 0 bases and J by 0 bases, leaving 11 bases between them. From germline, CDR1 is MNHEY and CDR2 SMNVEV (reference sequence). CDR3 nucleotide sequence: TGTGCCAGCAGTTTATCTGGGGGTCTACTGAACACTGAAGCTTTCTTT. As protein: CASSLSGGLLNTEAFF.